Listed below are T cell receptor beta chains from one sample, sequenced in a study of CD8 T cells in ankylosing spondylitis. Using its own MiXCR run on the 5' RACE reads, TCRdb lists one record per CDR3 protein. Of 800,000 to 900,000 distinct CDR3 sequences listed, around 11% are singletons. The specimen was blood, either unsorted or a sorted T cell fraction (not recorded which). Every receptor here comes from a male donor with ankylosing spondylitis. Both conserved end residues are part of each CDR3. Fields, in order: V gene, J gene, clone size, D gene, CDR3 protein, CDR3 DNA. D genes are given only for firm matches. A clone size is listed for some rows: how often the clone was seen (once, few, many), or a class if it is expanded.

v_call: TRBV7-2; j_call: TRBJ2-1; clone_size: NA; d_call: NA; cdr3_aa: CASSFSLQYNEQFF; cdr3_nt: TGTGCCAGCAGCTTCTCCCTACAGTACAATGAGCAGTTCTTC
v_call: TRBV18; j_call: TRBJ1-3; clone_size: NA; d_call: NA; cdr3_aa: CASSPPGNGNTIYF; cdr3_nt: TGTGCCAGCTCACCACCGGGTAATGGAAACACCATATATTTT
v_call: TRBV5-6; j_call: TRBJ1-1; clone_size: NA; d_call: TRBD1; cdr3_aa: CASSTGQGLSAFF; cdr3_nt: TGTGCCAGCAGCACCGGACAGGGTCTGTCCGCTTTCTTT
v_call: TRBV5-1; j_call: TRBJ1-1; clone_size: NA; d_call: NA; cdr3_aa: CASSSPGQGTEAFF; cdr3_nt: TGCGCCAGCAGCTCTCCGGGGCAAGGCACTGAAGCTTTCTTT
v_call: TRBV6-2/TRBV6-3; j_call: TRBJ2-6; clone_size: NA; d_call: NA; cdr3_aa: CASSTTSGANVLTF; cdr3_nt: TGTGCCAGCAGTACGACTTCTGGGGCCAACGTCCTGACTTTC
v_call: TRBV11-2; j_call: TRBJ1-2; clone_size: many; d_call: NA; cdr3_aa: CASSFTLQGGYGYTF; cdr3_nt: TGTGCCAGCAGCTTTACATTACAGGGAGGCTATGGCTACACCTTC
v_call: TRBV12-3/TRBV12-4; j_call: TRBJ1-2; clone_size: NA; d_call: NA; cdr3_aa: CASSLHRASYGYTF; cdr3_nt: TGTGCCAGCAGTCTGCACAGGGCCTCCTATGGCTACACCTTC
v_call: TRBV20-1; j_call: TRBJ2-3; clone_size: NA; d_call: NA; cdr3_aa: CSAIALDTQYF; cdr3_nt: TGCAGTGCGATAGCGCTGGATACGCAGTATTTT
v_call: TRBV7-9; j_call: TRBJ1-2; clone_size: few; d_call: NA; cdr3_aa: CASSGRGHDYGYTF; cdr3_nt: TGTGCCAGCAGCGGCAGGGGTCACGACTATGGCTACACCTTC
v_call: TRBV5-4; j_call: TRBJ2-2; clone_size: NA; d_call: NA; cdr3_aa: CASSLVFGDANTGELFF; cdr3_nt: TGTGCCAGCAGCTTGGTTTTCGGGGACGCGAACACCGGGGAGCTGTTTTTT
v_call: TRBV5-1; j_call: TRBJ1-1; clone_size: NA; d_call: NA; cdr3_aa: CASSYSTANTEAFF; cdr3_nt: TGCGCCAGCAGCTATTCCACCGCGAACACTGAAGCTTTCTTT
v_call: TRBV7-8; j_call: TRBJ1-6; clone_size: NA; d_call: NA; cdr3_aa: CASSLRFGNSPLHF; cdr3_nt: TGTGCCAGCAGCTTAAGATTCGGCAATTCACCCCTCCACTTT
v_call: TRBV6-1; j_call: TRBJ1-5; clone_size: few; d_call: NA; cdr3_aa: CASIQTRRGPQHF; cdr3_nt: TGTGCCAGCATTCAGACACGCAGAGGGCCCCAGCATTTT
v_call: TRBV4-2; j_call: TRBJ1-1; clone_size: NA; d_call: NA; cdr3_aa: CASSQEPSHTEAFF; cdr3_nt: TGTGCCAGCAGCCAAGAGCCTTCCCACACTGAAGCTTTCTTT
v_call: TRBV9; j_call: TRBJ2-7; clone_size: NA; d_call: NA; cdr3_aa: CASSGRPAGEQYF; cdr3_nt: TGTGCCAGCAGCGGACGACCGGCCGGCGAGCAGTACTTC
v_call: TRBV6-2/TRBV6-3; j_call: TRBJ1-5; clone_size: NA; d_call: NA; cdr3_aa: CASSYRHGDQPQHF; cdr3_nt: TGTGCCAGCAGTTACCGACACGGGGATCAGCCCCAGCATTTT
v_call: TRBV20-1; j_call: TRBJ2-5; clone_size: few; d_call: TRBD1; cdr3_aa: CSGTRGPRETQYF; cdr3_nt: TGCAGTGGAACGAGGGGGCCTCGAGAGACCCAGTACTTC
v_call: TRBV21-1; j_call: TRBJ2-1; clone_size: few; d_call: NA; cdr3_aa: CASKRGDNEQFF; cdr3_nt: TGTGCCAGCAAACGGGGAGACAATGAGCAGTTCTTC
v_call: TRBV29-1; j_call: TRBJ2-5; clone_size: many; d_call: NA; cdr3_aa: CSVVGAEETQYF; cdr3_nt: TGCAGCGTTGTTGGAGCGGAAGAGACCCAGTACTTC
v_call: TRBV30; j_call: TRBJ1-1; clone_size: NA; d_call: NA; cdr3_aa: CAWSVGQNTEAFF; cdr3_nt: TGTGCCTGGAGTGTAGGACAGAACACTGAAGCTTTCTTT
v_call: TRBV6-1; j_call: TRBJ1-1; clone_size: NA; d_call: NA; cdr3_aa: CASSELQVNEAFF; cdr3_nt: TGTGCCAGCTCTGAACTTCAAGTGAACGAAGCTTTCTTT
v_call: TRBV27; j_call: TRBJ2-7; clone_size: NA; d_call: NA; cdr3_aa: CATGRQGLVYEQYF; cdr3_nt: TGTGCCACCGGGAGACAGGGTCTTGTTTACGAGCAGTACTTC
v_call: TRBV20-1; j_call: TRBJ1-5; clone_size: many; d_call: NA; cdr3_aa: CSARPTVNQPQHF; cdr3_nt: TGCAGTGCACGGCCCACGGTTAACCAGCCCCAGCATTTT
v_call: TRBV6-5; j_call: TRBJ2-7; clone_size: few; d_call: NA; cdr3_aa: CASSYSRFWAGGEQYF; cdr3_nt: TGTGCCAGCAGTTACTCTCGTTTCTGGGCAGGCGGCGAGCAGTACTTC
v_call: TRBV6-1; j_call: TRBJ1-2; clone_size: NA; d_call: TRBD1; cdr3_aa: CASSVYRGRTNYGYTF; cdr3_nt: TGTGCCAGCAGTGTTTACAGGGGGAGAACTAACTATGGCTACACCTTC
v_call: TRBV15; j_call: TRBJ2-3; clone_size: NA; d_call: NA; cdr3_aa: CATSRDLTVKRGTDTQYF; cdr3_nt: TGTGCCACCAGCAGAGATCTCACAGTCAAAAGGGGCACAGATACGCAGTATTTT
v_call: TRBV5-1; j_call: TRBJ2-2; clone_size: few; d_call: NA; cdr3_aa: CASSKVTGNTGELFF; cdr3_nt: TGCGCCAGCAGCAAGGTGACAGGGAACACCGGGGAGCTGTTTTTT
v_call: TRBV5-1; j_call: TRBJ2-5; clone_size: few; d_call: NA; cdr3_aa: CASSLWGSTEETQYF; cdr3_nt: TGCGCCAGCAGCTTGTGGGGGAGTACAGAGGAGACCCAGTACTTC
v_call: TRBV5-1; j_call: TRBJ2-1; clone_size: NA; d_call: TRBD2; cdr3_aa: CASSLGLAGGQSPNEQFF; cdr3_nt: TGCGCCAGCAGCCTCGGACTAGCGGGAGGGCAATCGCCCAATGAGCAGTTCTTC
v_call: TRBV12-3/TRBV12-4; j_call: TRBJ2-1; clone_size: many; d_call: TRBD1; cdr3_aa: CASSLRQGGYNEQFF; cdr3_nt: TGTGCCAGCAGTTTAAGACAGGGGGGCTACAATGAGCAGTTCTTC
v_call: TRBV9; j_call: TRBJ2-5; clone_size: NA; d_call: NA; cdr3_aa: CASSYGSWETQYF; cdr3_nt: TGTGCCAGCAGCTACGGGAGTTGGGAGACCCAGTACTTC
v_call: TRBV27; j_call: TRBJ2-1; clone_size: few; d_call: TRBD2; cdr3_aa: CASSLRGSGGSYNEQFF; cdr3_nt: TGTGCCAGCAGTTTGCGCGGGAGTGGAGGGTCCTACAATGAGCAGTTCTTC
v_call: TRBV11-2; j_call: TRBJ2-7; clone_size: few; d_call: NA; cdr3_aa: CASSLGPGRRPYEQYF; cdr3_nt: TGTGCCAGCAGCTTAGGCCCGGGACGTCGACCCTACGAGCAGTACTTC
v_call: TRBV7-9; j_call: TRBJ2-3; clone_size: few; d_call: NA; cdr3_aa: CASSLGAGPYTDTQYF; cdr3_nt: TGTGCCAGCAGTCTAGGGGCCGGGCCCTACACAGATACGCAGTATTTT
v_call: TRBV29-1; j_call: TRBJ1-3; clone_size: few; d_call: NA; cdr3_aa: CSVENPGLENTIYF; cdr3_nt: TGCAGCGTTGAGAACCCAGGGCTGGAAAACACCATATATTTT
v_call: TRBV7-8; j_call: TRBJ2-1; clone_size: few; d_call: TRBD2; cdr3_aa: CASRLAEQYNEQFF; cdr3_nt: TGTGCCAGCAGACTAGCGGAGCAATACAATGAGCAGTTCTTC
v_call: TRBV24-1; j_call: TRBJ1-2; clone_size: NA; d_call: TRBD1; cdr3_aa: CATSDSTGGRGYTF; cdr3_nt: TGTGCCACCAGTGATTCCACAGGGGGTCGCGGCTACACCTTC
v_call: TRBV28; j_call: TRBJ2-1; clone_size: NA; d_call: TRBD1; cdr3_aa: CASSFLRQDREQFF; cdr3_nt: TGTGCCAGCAGTTTCCTGCGACAGGACAGGGAGCAGTTCTTC
v_call: TRBV10-3; j_call: TRBJ1-1; clone_size: NA; d_call: NA; cdr3_aa: CAISDKSPGDTEAFF; cdr3_nt: TGTGCCATCAGTGATAAGTCCCCTGGGGACACTGAAGCTTTCTTT
v_call: TRBV7-2; j_call: TRBJ2-2; clone_size: NA; d_call: NA; cdr3_aa: CASSPTRLGAGELFF; cdr3_nt: TGTGCCAGCAGCCCCACCCGGTTAGGCGCCGGGGAGCTGTTTTTT
v_call: TRBV19; j_call: TRBJ1-4; clone_size: NA; d_call: NA; cdr3_aa: CASSVNRESNEKLFF; cdr3_nt: TGTGCCAGTAGTGTGAACAGGGAGTCTAATGAAAAACTGTTTTTT
v_call: TRBV28; j_call: TRBJ2-7; clone_size: many; d_call: TRBD2; cdr3_aa: CASISTGLAGGEQYF; cdr3_nt: TGTGCCAGCATTTCCACGGGACTAGCGGGCGGCGAGCAGTACTTC
v_call: TRBV5-4; j_call: TRBJ2-1; clone_size: few; d_call: TRBD2; cdr3_aa: CASSLGRLAGINEQFF; cdr3_nt: TGTGCCAGCAGCTTGGGACGACTAGCGGGGATCAATGAGCAGTTCTTC
v_call: TRBV5-4; j_call: TRBJ1-3; clone_size: few; d_call: NA; cdr3_aa: CASSLTGFGNTIYF; cdr3_nt: TGTGCCAGCAGCTTGACAGGGTTTGGAAACACCATATATTTT
v_call: TRBV29-1; j_call: TRBJ1-5; clone_size: many; d_call: NA; cdr3_aa: CSVADTYSNQPQHF; cdr3_nt: TGCAGCGTTGCTGACACCTATAGCAATCAGCCCCAGCATTTT
v_call: TRBV9; j_call: TRBJ1-3; clone_size: NA; d_call: NA; cdr3_aa: CASSVVVEVAGNTIYF; cdr3_nt: TGTGCCAGCAGCGTAGTTGTGGAGGTGGCTGGAAACACCATATATTTT
v_call: TRBV29-1; j_call: TRBJ2-3; clone_size: few; d_call: TRBD1; cdr3_aa: CSGKTGQGGSGGTDTQYF; cdr3_nt: TGCAGCGGAAAAACGGGACAGGGGGGTTCTGGAGGCACAGATACGCAGTATTTT
v_call: TRBV7-2; j_call: TRBJ2-2; clone_size: NA; d_call: TRBD1; cdr3_aa: CASSFLGGGSGELFF; cdr3_nt: TGTGCCAGCAGCTTCCTAGGGGGCGGGTCCGGGGAGCTGTTTTTT
v_call: TRBV9; j_call: TRBJ1-2; clone_size: many; d_call: TRBD1; cdr3_aa: CASSEGTAPYGYTF; cdr3_nt: TGTGCCAGCAGCGAAGGGACAGCACCCTATGGCTACACCTTC
v_call: TRBV4-2; j_call: TRBJ2-7; clone_size: few; d_call: NA; cdr3_aa: CASSPVGGYEQYF; cdr3_nt: TGTGCCAGCAGCCCAGTCGGAGGCTACGAGCAGTACTTC
v_call: TRBV6-2/TRBV6-3; j_call: TRBJ1-1; clone_size: NA; d_call: NA; cdr3_aa: CASRNGRDTEAFF; cdr3_nt: TGTGCCAGCAGAAACGGCAGGGATACTGAAGCTTTCTTT
v_call: TRBV28; j_call: TRBJ1-2; clone_size: NA; d_call: TRBD1; cdr3_aa: CASSFPPGQGGSNYGYTF; cdr3_nt: TGTGCCAGCAGTTTCCCCCCGGGACAGGGGGGTTCTAACTATGGCTACACCTTC
v_call: TRBV5-1; j_call: TRBJ1-2; clone_size: few; d_call: TRBD1; cdr3_aa: CASSTAGQGNSYGYTF; cdr3_nt: TGCGCCAGCAGCACCGCTGGACAGGGAAATTCCTATGGCTACACCTTC
v_call: TRBV18; j_call: TRBJ1-1; clone_size: few; d_call: TRBD1; cdr3_aa: CASSPNIMDRGNPEAFF; cdr3_nt: TGTGCCAGCTCACCAAACATAATGGACAGGGGGAATCCTGAAGCTTTCTTT